A single TCR beta chain is shown here with its context. Its antigen is unknown. The data originate from a study of blood T cells in healthy people across ages. General observations from the study: Higher diversity, along with more naive CD4+ cells, distinguished long-lived donors from aged donors.

This CDR3 contains 15 residues. Trimming cost V 3 bases and J 1 base, with 12 bases left between them. Germline values: CDR1 LGHDT, CDR2 YNNKEL (reference sequence). A second about 7 to 12 cycle PCR used barcoded and J-beta primers. TCRdb itself ran the 5' RACE reads through MiXCR, one entry per CDR3 protein. The sample includes 1.5 million to 1.9 million distinct CDR3 sequences, 40% to 45% of them seen just once. The sequence derives from a woman aged 18-35 years in good health. Source material: blood. The chain joins TRBV3-1 to TRBJ1-1, with D perhaps TRBD1 (5 bases). CDR3 DNA sequence: TGTGCCAGCAGCCATGACTCTCAGGGGAACACTGAAGCTTTCTTT. It yields the protein CASSHDSQGNTEAFF.